One sample yielded the 10 T cell receptor beta chains listed below, sequenced in a study of shared clonotypes between healthy human individuals. TCRdb's table, derived via immunoSEQ multiplex PCR, lists solely in-frame clones and lacks some. Altogether more than 2,000,000 clones are present, more than 85% being singletons, with the ten largest covering roughly 0.36%. The sample was naive CD4+ T cells from PBMCs. Subset here: CD45RA+ positively selected. The receptors shown here come from a man between 18 and 29 years old in good health. Some clones in this sample may be carry-over from other donors' samples.

The V and J genes are TRBV2 and TRBJ1-4, with TRBD1 as a possible D gene (6 bases). V was trimmed by 6 bases and J by 7 bases, leaving 9 bases between them. CDR3 size: 12 residues. Per germline, CDR1 SNHLY and CDR2 FYNNEI. CDR3 protein: CASSRTVEKLFF. The CDR3 bases are TGTGCCAGCAGCAGGACAGTTGAAAAACTGTTTTTT.

As DNA, the CDR3 is TGTGCCATCAGTGGCGGTTCTCAAGAGACCCAGTACTTC. Its translation is CAISGGSQETQYF. This sequence joins TRBV10-3 and TRBJ2-5; D remains ambiguous. V lost 4 bases, J lost 2 bases, and 8 bases lay in between. CDR3 length: 13 residues. Looked up from germline, CDR1 is ENHRY and CDR2 is SYGVKD.

J is TRBJ2-1 and V is TRBV6-6, with D possibly TRBD2 on 5 matching bases. Trimming stripped 4 bases from V and 9 bases from J, with 7 bases between. Per the germline V gene, CDR1 is MNHNY and CDR2 is SVGAGI (reference sequence). This CDR3 spans 11 amino acids. CDR3 bases: TGTGCCAGCAGTTTTGCGGGTGAGCAGTTCTTC. Amino acid sequence: CASSFAGEQFF.

This clone has just a few counts. The chain recombines TRBV18 with TRBJ1-1; 10 nucleotides line up with TRBD1. This CDR3 has 12 residues. Germline CDR1 and CDR2: KGHSH and LQKENI. V was clipped by 6 bases and J by 12 bases; unmatched bases: 7. CDR3: CASSRDRGTSFF. CDR3 in DNA: TGTGCCAGCTCTAGGGACAGGGGAACCTCTTTCTTT.

This clone was recorded only once. J is TRBJ2-2 and V is TRBV18; D perhaps matches TRBD1 (6 bases). V was cut by 3 bases and J by 5 bases, with 16 bases left in between. Germline CDR1 is KGHSH and CDR2 is LQKENI. The CDR3 is 16 amino acids. DNA of the CDR3: TGTGCCAGCTCACCGAGGGGCAGGGGAGAAACCGGGGAGCTGTTTTTT. This sequence encodes CASSPRGRGETGELFF.

The chain recombines TRBV30 with TRBJ1-1, with D hard to call. This CDR3 comprises 13 residues. CDR1 GTSNPN and CDR2 SVGIG come from the germline V gene (reference sequence). V was trimmed by 2 bases and J by 9 bases, leaving 16 bases between them. The CDR3 nucleotides are TGTGCCTGGAGTTTACTCACAGTCGCTAAAGCTTTCTTT. Translated: CAWSLLTVAKAFF.

This rearrangement joins TRBV9 to TRBJ2-7, with TRBD2 matching over 9 bases. The germline CDR1 and CDR2 sequences are SGDLS and YYNGEE. This CDR3 is 13 amino acids long. Unmatched junction bases numbered 3, after V lost 3 bases and J lost 5 bases. CDR3: CASSERGDHEQYF. The DNA for the CDR3 is TGTGCCAGCAGCGAGCGGGGGGACCACGAGCAGTACTTC.

The chain carries TRBV4-1 and TRBJ1-3; tentatively, D is TRBD1 (5 bases). The germline gives CDR1 MGHRA, CDR2 YSYEKL. V was shortened by 1 base and J by 0 bases, with 13 bases between the two germline ends. The CDR3 loop spans 17 amino acids. This chain's CDR3 is CASSQVGEVSSGNTIYF. CDR3 coding DNA: TGCGCCAGCAGCCAAGTAGGGGAAGTTTCCTCTGGAAACACCATATATTTT.

With regard to this clone: Its ends do not fully match the called genes, so a read error is possible. This sequence joins TRBV10-3 and TRBJ1-1, with 8 bases identical to TRBD1. Per the germline V gene, CDR1 is ENHRY and CDR2 is SYGVKD. The CDR3 extends over 13 amino acids. CDR3 residues: CAISWTGNAEAFF. CDR3 bases: TGTGCCATCAGTTGGACAGGGAACGCTGAAGCTTTCTTT.

The chain carries TRBV5-1 and TRBJ2-1; 13 bases match TRBD2. Germline CDR1 is SGHRS and CDR2 is YFSETQ. V was pared by 6 bases and J by 9 bases, with 15 bases of the junction left unmatched. The CDR3 totals 17 residues. CDR3 amino acids: CASIRDPGLAGLGEQFF. For the CDR3, the DNA is TGCGCCAGCATAAGGGATCCGGGACTAGCGGGACTGGGTGAGCAGTTCTTC.